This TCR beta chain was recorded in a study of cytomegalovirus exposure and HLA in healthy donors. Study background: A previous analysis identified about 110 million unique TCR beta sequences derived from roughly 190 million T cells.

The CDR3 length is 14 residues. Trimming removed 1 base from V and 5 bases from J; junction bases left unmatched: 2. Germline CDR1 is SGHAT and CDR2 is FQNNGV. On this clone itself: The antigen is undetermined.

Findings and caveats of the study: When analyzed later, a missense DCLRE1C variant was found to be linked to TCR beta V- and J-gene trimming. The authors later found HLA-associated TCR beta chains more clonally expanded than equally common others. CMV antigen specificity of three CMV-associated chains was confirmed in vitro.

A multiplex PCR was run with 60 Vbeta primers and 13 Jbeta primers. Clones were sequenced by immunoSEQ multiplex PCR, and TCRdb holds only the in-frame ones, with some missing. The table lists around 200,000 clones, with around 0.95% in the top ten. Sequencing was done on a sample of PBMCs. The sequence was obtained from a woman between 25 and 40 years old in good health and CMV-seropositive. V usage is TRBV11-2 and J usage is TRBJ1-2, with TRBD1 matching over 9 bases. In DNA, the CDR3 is TGTGCCAGCAGCTTAGTACAGGGGGCTTATGGCTACACCTTC. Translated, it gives CASSLVQGAYGYTF.